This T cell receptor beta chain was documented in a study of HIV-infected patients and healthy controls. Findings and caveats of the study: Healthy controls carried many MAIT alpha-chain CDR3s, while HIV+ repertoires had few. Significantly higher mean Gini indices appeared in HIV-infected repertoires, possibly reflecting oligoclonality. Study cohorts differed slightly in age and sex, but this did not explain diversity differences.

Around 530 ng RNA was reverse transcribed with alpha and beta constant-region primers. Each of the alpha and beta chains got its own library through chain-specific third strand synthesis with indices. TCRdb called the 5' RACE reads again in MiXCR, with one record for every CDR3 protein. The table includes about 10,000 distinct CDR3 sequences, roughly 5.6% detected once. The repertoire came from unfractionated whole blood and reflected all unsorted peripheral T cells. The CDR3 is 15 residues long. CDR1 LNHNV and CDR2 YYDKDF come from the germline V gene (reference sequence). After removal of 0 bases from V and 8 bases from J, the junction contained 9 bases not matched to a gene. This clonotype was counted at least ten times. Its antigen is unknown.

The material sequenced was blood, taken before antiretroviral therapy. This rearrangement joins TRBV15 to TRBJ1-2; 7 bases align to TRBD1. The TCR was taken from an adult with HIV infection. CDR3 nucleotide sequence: TGTGCCACCAGCAGAGAAGATACTTTAGGGGGCGGCTACACCTTC. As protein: CATSREDTLGGGYTF.